These T cell receptor beta chains were read from a single sample in a study of radiotherapy plus CTLA-4 blockade in lung cancer. Some clones are missing from TCRdb's copy, which holds only in-frame ones; the method was immunoSEQ multiplex PCR. The data show more than 100,000 clones, 80% to 90% seen once. The sample here was peripheral blood, taken from a patient treated with radiotherapy plus ipilimumab. These receptors were obtained from a human donor with non-small cell lung cancer that progressed on radiotherapy plus ipilimumab. Both conserved end residues are part of each CDR3. The D gene is left open where the match is weak. Clone size is given for some rows only: seen once, a few or many times, or a class if the clone is expanded.

d_call	v_call	clone_size	j_call	cdr3_nt	cdr3_aa
-	TRBV5-1	-	TRBJ2-2	TGCGCCAGCAGCTCATACTCGAACACCGGGGAGCTGTTTTTT	CASSSYSNTGELFF
-	TRBV29-1	-	TRBJ2-7	TGCAGCGTTGTTCGGACATCCCTATTCTACGAGCAGTACTTC	CSVVRTSLFYEQYF
TRBD1	TRBV9	-	TRBJ1-1	TGTGCCAGCAGCGGAAGGACAGGCGGCTCAGCGGGAACTGAAGCTTTCTTT	CASSGRTGGSAGTEAFF
-	TRBV2	-	TRBJ1-5	TGTGCCAGCAGTGATGGCACCGGGCAGAAACAGCCCCAGCATTTT	CASSDGTGQKQPQHF
TRBD1	TRBV29-1	-	TRBJ2-7	TGCAGCGTTGGTTGGTCAGGGGGCGGCTCCGAGCAGTACTTC	CSVGWSGGGSEQYF
-	TRBV2	-	TRBJ1-3	TGTGCCAGCAGTTACGGAGATGCGGGAGACACCATATATTTT	CASSYGDAGDTIYF
TRBD2	TRBV5-1	-	TRBJ2-7	TGCGCCAGCAGCTTGGGTAGCGGGATAGCAGAGCAGTACTTC	CASSLGSGIAEQYF
TRBD2	TRBV11-2	-	TRBJ2-7	TGTGCCAGCAGTTCCGGGACTAGCGCTATCTACGAGCAGTACTTC	CASSSGTSAIYEQYF
-	TRBV19	-	TRBJ1-2	TGTGCCACCTCAGCCCGCTGGGACGGAACTTATGGCTACACCTTC	CATSARWDGTYGYTF
TRBD1	TRBV28	few	TRBJ1-4	TGTGCCAGCAGTTTATCCCGGACAGGGTTTCATTTT	CASSLSRTGFHF
TRBD2	TRBV10-3	once	TRBJ2-1	TGTGCCATCAGTGCATTAGCGGGAGGGAATGAGCAGTTCTTC	CAISALAGGNEQFF
TRBD2	TRBV20-1	once	TRBJ2-1	TGCAGTGGAAACCCGGGACTAGAAATGTTCTTC	CSGNPGLEMFF
TRBD2	TRBV7-2	-	TRBJ2-5	TGTGCCAGCAGCTTAGCCCGGGGGGGATCCCAAGAGACCCAGTACTTC	CASSLARGGSQETQYF
-	TRBV5-1	-	TRBJ1-1	TGCGCCAGCAGCCCCGGACAGCTCTACAACACTGAAGCTTTCTTT	CASSPGQLYNTEAFF
-	TRBV5-4	-	TRBJ2-7	TGTGCCAGCAGCTTGGCTTCGGTACCCTACGAGCAGTACTTC	CASSLASVPYEQYF
TRBD2	TRBV7-9	-	TRBJ2-1	TGTGCCAGCAGCTTAGCAACGGGAGGGTACAATGAGCAGTTCTTC	CASSLATGGYNEQFF
TRBD2	TRBV19	-	TRBJ2-3	TGTGCCAGTAGTTGGACTAGCGGGAGCACAGATACGCAGTATTTT	CASSWTSGSTDTQYF
-	TRBV29-1	-	TRBJ1-1	TGCAGCGTTGATAGACACTCGAACACTGAAGCTTTCTTT	CSVDRHSNTEAFF
-	TRBV6-6	-	TRBJ2-4	TGTGCCAGCAGACCTCGGGGCAACGAAAACATTCAGTACTTC	CASRPRGNENIQYF
TRBD1	TRBV6-1	-	TRBJ2-3	TGTGCCAGCAGTTGGACAGGGGGCATAGATACGCAGTATTTT	CASSWTGGIDTQYF
TRBD1	TRBV2	-	TRBJ2-7	TGTGCCAGCAGACAGGGGTCCTACGAGCAGTACTTC	CASRQGSYEQYF
-	TRBV7-3	-	TRBJ2-6	TGTGCCAGCAGCCTAAGCTCTGGGGCCAACGTCCTGACTTTC	CASSLSSGANVLTF
-	TRBV2	-	TRBJ2-5	TGTGCCAGCAGTCGGGCAGAACAAGAGACCCAGTACTTC	CASSRAEQETQYF
-	TRBV5-1	-	TRBJ2-7	TGCGCCAGCAGCTTGGCAGTAGGACCGTACTACGAGCAGTACTTC	CASSLAVGPYYEQYF
TRBD1	TRBV9	-	TRBJ1-1	TGTGCCAGCAGCCCTAGTAGGGGGCGTGGGACTGAAGCTTTCTTT	CASSPSRGRGTEAFF
-	TRBV5-1	-	TRBJ2-1	TGCGCCAGCAGCTCGGACGGATACAATGAGCAGTTCTTC	CASSSDGYNEQFF
-	TRBV18	-	TRBJ2-4	TGTGCCAGCTCACCAGGAGGGGGCGCGGACATTCAGTACTTC	CASSPGGGADIQYF
TRBD1	TRBV19	-	TRBJ1-1	TGTGCCAGTAGTGCGGACAGGGGATTCAACACTGAAGCTTTCTTT	CASSADRGFNTEAFF
TRBD1	TRBV10-3	-	TRBJ2-7	TGTGCCATCAGTGGACAGGGGCGCGAGCAGTACTTC	CAISGQGREQYF
-	TRBV15	few	TRBJ2-1	TGTGCCACCGGCAGGGTGGGCAATGAGCAGTTCTTC	CATGRVGNEQFF
-	TRBV30	-	TRBJ1-3	TGTGCCTGGAGTGGCGGGTCAGCTGGAAACACCATATATTTT	CAWSGGSAGNTIYF